This is a list of T cell receptor beta chains from one sample in a study of low-dose radiotherapy and immunotherapy resistance in tumors. TCRdb re-called the reads through MiXCR, storing one row per CDR3 protein. The sample records tens of thousands of distinct CDR3 sequences, 20% to 25% being singletons. The source was PBMCs, collected after low-dose radiotherapy plus immunotherapy. The receptors were gathered from a female donor with ovarian cancer. The CDR3 runs from the conserved cysteine through the conserved F or W. A D gene is named only where the DNA matches it firmly. The size entry is marked missing in some rows and otherwise reads once, few, many or a size class.

many	15	TRBJ1-3	TRBV2	TRBD1	TGTGCCAGCAGTGATGACAGGGCCTCTGGAAACACCATATATTTT	CASSDDRASGNTIYF
many	14	TRBJ1-2	TRBV5-6	NA	TGTGCCAGCAGCTTTTCAGGGGACATCTATGGCTACACCTTC	CASSFSGDIYGYTF
many	16	TRBJ2-1	TRBV20-1	TRBD2	TGCAGTGCTAGAGAGTTTCTAGCGGGGGTTAGAAGGGAGCAGTTCTTC	CSAREFLAGVRREQFF
many	15	TRBJ2-7	TRBV9	NA	TGTGCCAGCAGCGTAAGTCCCCGGGACTTCTACGAGCAGTACTTC	CASSVSPRDFYEQYF
many	15	TRBJ1-5	TRBV28	NA	TGTGCCAGCAGCCCCGGGGGGGAAGGTAGACAGCCCCAGCATTTT	CASSPGGEGRQPQHF
many	13	TRBJ2-7	TRBV6-5	NA	TGTGCCAGCAGTTACTCGATTCGGGGCGAGCAGTACTTC	CASSYSIRGEQYF
NA	14	TRBJ2-1	TRBV7-3	TRBD2	TGTGCCAGCAGCTTCCCGGGAGGGGTCAATGAGCAGTTCTTC	CASSFPGGVNEQFF
NA	13	TRBJ2-1	TRBV9	NA	TGTGCCAGCAGCGTAGTGCCACAGTATGAGCAGTTCTTC	CASSVVPQYEQFF
many	18	TRBJ2-1	TRBV7-2	TRBD2	TGTGCCAGCAGCACCAGGACTAGCGGGATAAGCTCCTACAATGAGCAGTTCTTC	CASSTRTSGISSYNEQFF
many	17	TRBJ1-5	TRBV19	NA	TGTGCCAGTAGTGCCAGGGAGGGAGGTACGCGCAATCAGCCCCAGCATTTT	CASSAREGGTRNQPQHF
many	16	TRBJ2-3	TRBV7-2	TRBD1	TGTGCCAGCAGCTTAGGACAGGGGTCCGGCACAGATACGCAGTATTTT	CASSLGQGSGTDTQYF
NA	14	TRBJ2-3	TRBV7-2	TRBD2	TGTGCCAGCAGCTGGCGACTAGCCCCAAATACGCAGTATTTT	CASSWRLAPNTQYF
many	15	TRBJ2-5	TRBV6-6	NA	TGTGCCAGCAGTCCGGGACACCAAGGGCTGGAGACCCAGTACTTC	CASSPGHQGLETQYF
NA	14	TRBJ1-2	TRBV18	NA	TGTGCCAGCTCACCACCGATGGAGGTATATGGCTACACCTTC	CASSPPMEVYGYTF
many	15	TRBJ2-3	TRBV18	NA	TGTGCCAGCTCACCACAGTTCCTTCAAGCAGATACGCAGTATTTT	CASSPQFLQADTQYF
many	13	TRBJ1-1	TRBV12-3/TRBV12-4	NA	TGTGCCAGCAGTTTAGTGGAAGGAGGTGAAGCTTTCTTT	CASSLVEGGEAFF